These 7 T cell receptor beta chains came from one sample sequenced in a study of shared T cell receptors in the human thymus. The method was immunoSEQ multiplex PCR; TCRdb's version includes in-frame clones alone and lacks a portion of them. The sample contains 500,000 to 750,000 clones, 70% to 90% of which appear only once. In addition, the sample was reused for a study of human thymus T cells.

Material: thymocytes. All receptors come from a boy under two years old with a congenital heart defect.

This chain links TRBV2 with TRBJ2-1, with 7 bases identical to TRBD2. Trimming cost V 1 base and J 7 bases; bases outside gene matches: 10. This CDR3 is 16 amino acids long. CDR1 SNHLY and CDR2 FYNNEI come from the germline V gene. CDR3 sequence: CASSEGVTSDENEQFF. CDR3 sequence (DNA): TGTGCCAGCAGTGAAGGGGTCACTAGCGATGAGAATGAGCAGTTCTTC.

This chain links TRBV23-1 with TRBJ2-1; perhaps TRBD2 as D (6 bases). TRBV23-1 carries the ORF label, with uncertain function. The CDR3 consists of 15 residues. Trimming removed 3 bases from V and 13 bases from J, with 22 bases in between. CDR3 DNA: TGCGCCAGCAGTCAGTCGGAGGGCTCAATGACGGGTCAGTTCTTC. Its protein product is CASSQSEGSMTGQFF.

The J gene is TRBJ2-7, the V gene TRBV21-1; TRBD1, the D gene given by the table, was not confirmed from the DNA. TRBV21-1 is reported as a pseudogene. The CDR3 spans 15 residues. In nucleotides, the CDR3 is TGTGCCAGCAGCAAATTACGGCAGGGGTACTACGAGCAGTACTTC. Its translation is CASSKLRQGYYEQYF.

This chain links TRBV5-4 with TRBJ1-1; D gene unclear. Germline CDR1 reads SGHNT; CDR2 reads YYREEE (reference sequence). CDR3 size: 14 residues. The ends were cut back, 5 bases at V and 5 bases at J, with 16 bases in the middle. For the CDR3, the DNA is TGTGCCAGCAGTAACGACCCGGAGGGAACTGAAGCTTTCTTT. Its translation: CASSNDPEGTEAFF.

This clone was seen a few times. This chain joins TRBV7-2 and TRBJ2-1; D is undetermined. The germline V and J ends were trimmed by 1 base and 5 bases, with 12 bases remaining between them. Germline V lookup: CDR1 SGHTA, CDR2 FQGNSA. The CDR3 has 15 residues. The CDR3 loop reads CASSLGAPPHNEQFF. The CDR3 DNA is TGTGCCAGCAGCTTAGGAGCGCCCCCTCACAATGAGCAGTTCTTC.

This clone occurred a few times. The chain joins TRBV4-3 to TRBJ1-1; D might be TRBD1 (6 bases). Germline loops: CDR1 LGHNA, CDR2 YSLEER. The CDR3 consists of 18 residues. V was trimmed by 0 bases and J by 0 bases, leaving 17 bases between them. CDR3 DNA sequence: TGCGCCAGCAGCCAAGATTGGATCACAGGGAAGGTGAACACTGAAGCTTTCTTT. Residues: CASSQDWITGKVNTEAFF.

J is TRBJ2-1 and V is TRBV5-1; unclear D gene. From germline, CDR1 is SGHRS and CDR2 YFSETQ. This CDR3 contains 12 residues. Trimming took off 2 bases at V and 7 bases at J, with 7 bases between the two ends. The CDR3: CASSLLVNEQFF. CDR3 bases: TGCGCCAGCAGCTTATTAGTTAATGAGCAGTTCTTC.